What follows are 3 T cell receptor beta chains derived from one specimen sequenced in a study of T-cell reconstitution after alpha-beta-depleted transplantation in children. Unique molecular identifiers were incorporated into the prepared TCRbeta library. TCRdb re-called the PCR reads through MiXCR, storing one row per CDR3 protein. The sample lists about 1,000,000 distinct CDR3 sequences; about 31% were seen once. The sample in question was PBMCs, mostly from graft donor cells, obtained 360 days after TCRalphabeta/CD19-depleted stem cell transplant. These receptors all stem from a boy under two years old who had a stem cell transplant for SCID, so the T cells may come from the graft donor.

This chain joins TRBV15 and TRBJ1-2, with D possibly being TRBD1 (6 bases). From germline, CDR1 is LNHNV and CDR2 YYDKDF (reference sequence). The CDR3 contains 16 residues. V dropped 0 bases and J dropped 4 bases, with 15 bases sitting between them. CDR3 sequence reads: CATSRDGQLNPYGYTF. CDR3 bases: TGTGCCACCAGCAGAGATGGACAGCTGAACCCCTATGGCTACACCTTC.

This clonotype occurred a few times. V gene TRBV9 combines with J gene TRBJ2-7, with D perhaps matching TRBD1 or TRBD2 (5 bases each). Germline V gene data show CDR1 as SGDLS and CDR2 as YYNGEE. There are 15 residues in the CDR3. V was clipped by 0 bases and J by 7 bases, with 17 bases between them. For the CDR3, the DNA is TGTGCCAGCAGCGTAGCTCCGGGGCCCATGGGGGAGCAGTACTTC. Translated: CASSVAPGPMGEQYF.

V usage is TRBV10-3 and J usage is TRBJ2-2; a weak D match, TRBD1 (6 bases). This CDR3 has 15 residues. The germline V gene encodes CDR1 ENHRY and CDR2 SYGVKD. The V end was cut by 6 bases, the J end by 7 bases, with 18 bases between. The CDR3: CAIRSAQGRYGELFF. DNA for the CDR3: TGTGCCATCAGATCCGCACAGGGAAGATACGGGGAGCTGTTTTTT.